This T cell receptor beta chain was sequenced in a study of blood T cell repertoires in COVID-19. As for the study in general: The study drew acute and convalescent COVID-19 samples from the United States, Italy and Spain. PBMCs, B-cell-depleted T cells, or T cells were the source of the cDNA or gDNA that made up the material.

The CDR3 sequence is 13 residues long. Trimming shortened V by 2 bases and J by 1 base, and 8 bases separated the two germline ends. Germline values: CDR1 GTSNPN, CDR2 SVGIG (reference sequence). Enrolled through a virtual design, the participants were between about 18 and 100 years of age and came from 24 US areas. Each recovered donor of Cohort 3 presented with two negative PCRs, clearance, or symptom resolution. Profiling relied on immunoSEQ multiplex PCR, and the TCRdb table lists in-frame clones only, not all of them. The sample lists 250,000 to 350,000 clones, 80% to 90% seen once, with around 9% in the top ten.

Material: PBMCs or T cells enriched from blood (not recorded which). This sequence originates from a woman in her late teens or twenties who had recovered from COVID-19. V usage is TRBV30 and J usage is TRBJ1-1; D unresolved. The CDR3 protein is CAWSSYGNTEAFF. DNA of the CDR3: TGTGCCTGGAGTAGTTACGGGAACACTGAAGCTTTCTTT. Full variable domain (remainder filled in from reference TRBV30 and TRBJ1-1): SQTIHQWPATLVQPVGSPLSLECTVEGTSNPNLYWYRQAAGRGLQLLFYSVGIGQISSEVPQNLSASRPQDRQFILSSKKLLLSDSGFYLCAWSSYGNTEAFFGQGTRLTVV.